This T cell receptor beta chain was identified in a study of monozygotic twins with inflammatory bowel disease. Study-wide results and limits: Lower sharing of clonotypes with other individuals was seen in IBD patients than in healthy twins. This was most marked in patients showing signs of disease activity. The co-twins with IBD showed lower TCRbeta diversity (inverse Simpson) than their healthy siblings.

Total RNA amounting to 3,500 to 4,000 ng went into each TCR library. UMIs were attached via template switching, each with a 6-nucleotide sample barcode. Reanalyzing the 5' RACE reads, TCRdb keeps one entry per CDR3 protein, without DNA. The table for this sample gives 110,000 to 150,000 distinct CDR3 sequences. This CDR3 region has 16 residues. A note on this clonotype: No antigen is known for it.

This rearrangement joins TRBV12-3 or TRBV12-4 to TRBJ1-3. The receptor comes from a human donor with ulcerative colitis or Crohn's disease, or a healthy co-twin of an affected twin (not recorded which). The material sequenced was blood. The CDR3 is CASSLRIANPGNTIYF.